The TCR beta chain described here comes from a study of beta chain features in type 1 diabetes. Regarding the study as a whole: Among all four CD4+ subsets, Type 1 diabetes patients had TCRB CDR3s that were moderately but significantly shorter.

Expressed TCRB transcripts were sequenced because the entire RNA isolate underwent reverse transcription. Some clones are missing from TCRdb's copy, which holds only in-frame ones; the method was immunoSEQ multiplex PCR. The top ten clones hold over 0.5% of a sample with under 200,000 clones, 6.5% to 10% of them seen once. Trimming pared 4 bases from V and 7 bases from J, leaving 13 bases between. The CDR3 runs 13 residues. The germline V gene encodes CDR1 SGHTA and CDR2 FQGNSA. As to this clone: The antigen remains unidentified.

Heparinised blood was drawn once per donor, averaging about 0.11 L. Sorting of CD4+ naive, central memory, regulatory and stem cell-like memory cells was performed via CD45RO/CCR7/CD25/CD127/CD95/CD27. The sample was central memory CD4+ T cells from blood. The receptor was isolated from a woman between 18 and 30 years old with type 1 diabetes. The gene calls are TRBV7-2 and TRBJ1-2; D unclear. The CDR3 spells CASSSPGPLGYTF. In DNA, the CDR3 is TGTGCCAGCAGCTCCCCAGGCCCTCTTGGCTACACCTTC.